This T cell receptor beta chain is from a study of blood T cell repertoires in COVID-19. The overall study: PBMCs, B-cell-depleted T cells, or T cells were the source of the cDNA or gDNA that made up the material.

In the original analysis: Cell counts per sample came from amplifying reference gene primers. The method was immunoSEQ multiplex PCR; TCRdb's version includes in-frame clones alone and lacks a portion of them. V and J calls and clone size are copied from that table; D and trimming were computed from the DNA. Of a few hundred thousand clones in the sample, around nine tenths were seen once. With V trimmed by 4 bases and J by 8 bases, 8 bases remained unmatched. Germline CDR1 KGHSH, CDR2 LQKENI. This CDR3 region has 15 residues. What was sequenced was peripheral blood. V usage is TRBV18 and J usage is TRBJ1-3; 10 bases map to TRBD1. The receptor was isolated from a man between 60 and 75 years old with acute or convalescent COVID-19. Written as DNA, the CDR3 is TGTGCCAGCTCACGGGCGACAGGGGGCTCGGACACCATATATTTT. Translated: CASSRATGGSDTIYF.